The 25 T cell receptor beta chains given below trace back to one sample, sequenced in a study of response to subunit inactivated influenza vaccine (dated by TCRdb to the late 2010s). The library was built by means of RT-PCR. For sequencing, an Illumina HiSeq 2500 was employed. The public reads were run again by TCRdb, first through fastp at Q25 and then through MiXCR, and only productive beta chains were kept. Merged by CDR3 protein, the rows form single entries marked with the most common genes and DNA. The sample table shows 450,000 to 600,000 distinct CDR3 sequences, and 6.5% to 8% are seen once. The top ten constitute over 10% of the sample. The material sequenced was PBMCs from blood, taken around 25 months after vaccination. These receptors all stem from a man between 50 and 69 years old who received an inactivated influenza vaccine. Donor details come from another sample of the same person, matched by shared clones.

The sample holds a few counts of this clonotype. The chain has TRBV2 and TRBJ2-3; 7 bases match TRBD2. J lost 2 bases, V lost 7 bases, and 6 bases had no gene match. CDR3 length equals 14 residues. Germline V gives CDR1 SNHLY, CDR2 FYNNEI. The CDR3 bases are TGTGCCAGCAATCTAGCGGAGAACACAGATACGCAGTATTTT. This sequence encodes CASNLAENTDTQYF.

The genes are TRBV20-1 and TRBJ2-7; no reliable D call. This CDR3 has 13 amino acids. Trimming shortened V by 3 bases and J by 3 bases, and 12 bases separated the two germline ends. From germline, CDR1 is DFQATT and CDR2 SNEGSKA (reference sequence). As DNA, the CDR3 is TGCAGTGCTAGTGGTAGACCTGTCTACGAGCAGTACTTC. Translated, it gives CSASGRPVYEQYF.

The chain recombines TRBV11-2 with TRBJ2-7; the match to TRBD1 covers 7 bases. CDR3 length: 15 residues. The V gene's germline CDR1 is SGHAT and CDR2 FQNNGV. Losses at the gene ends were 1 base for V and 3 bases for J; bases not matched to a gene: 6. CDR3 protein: CASSLGDSLFYEQYF. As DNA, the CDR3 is TGTGCCAGCAGCTTAGGGGACAGTTTGTTCTACGAGCAGTACTTC. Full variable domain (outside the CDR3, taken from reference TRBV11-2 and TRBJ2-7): EAGVAQSPRYKIIEKRQSVAFWCNPISGHATLYWYQQILGQGPKLLIQFQNNGVVDDSQLPKDRFSAERLKGVDSTLKIQPAKLEDSAVYLCASSLGDSLFYEQYFGPGTRLTVT.

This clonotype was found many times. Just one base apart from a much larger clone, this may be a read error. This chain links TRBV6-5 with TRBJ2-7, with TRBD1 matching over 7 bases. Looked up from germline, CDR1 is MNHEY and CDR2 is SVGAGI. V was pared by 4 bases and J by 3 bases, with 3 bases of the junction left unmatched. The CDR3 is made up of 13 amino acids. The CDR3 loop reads CASSWDRNYEQYF. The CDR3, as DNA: TGTGCCAGCAGTTGGGACAGAAACTACGAGCAGTACTTC.

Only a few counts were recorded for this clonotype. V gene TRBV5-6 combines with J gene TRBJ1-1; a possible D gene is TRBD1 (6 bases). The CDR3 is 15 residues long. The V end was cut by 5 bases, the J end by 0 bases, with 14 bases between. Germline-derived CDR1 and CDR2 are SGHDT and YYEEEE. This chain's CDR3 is CASSVKGGVNTEAFF. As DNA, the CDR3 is TGTGCCAGCAGTGTGAAGGGGGGCGTGAACACTGAAGCTTTCTTT.

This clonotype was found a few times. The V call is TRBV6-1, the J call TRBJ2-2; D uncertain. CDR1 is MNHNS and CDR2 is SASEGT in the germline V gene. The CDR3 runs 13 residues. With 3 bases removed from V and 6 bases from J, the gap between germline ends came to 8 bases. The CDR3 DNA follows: TGTGCCAGCAGTGAGGTTTTAGCCGGGGAGCTGTTTTTT. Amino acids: CASSEVLAGELFF.

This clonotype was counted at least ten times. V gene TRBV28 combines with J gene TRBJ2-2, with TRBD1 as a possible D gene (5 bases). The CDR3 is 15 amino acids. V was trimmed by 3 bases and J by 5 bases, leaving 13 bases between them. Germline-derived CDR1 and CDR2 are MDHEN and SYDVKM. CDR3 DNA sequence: TGTGCCAGCAGTTTTCTAAAGGGGCTTACCGGGGAGCTGTTTTTT. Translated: CASSFLKGLTGELFF.

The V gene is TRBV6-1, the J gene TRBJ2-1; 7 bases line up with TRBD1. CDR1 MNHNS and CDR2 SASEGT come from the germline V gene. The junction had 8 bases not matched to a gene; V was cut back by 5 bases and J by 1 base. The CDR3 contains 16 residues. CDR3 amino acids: CASSRDSLLSYNEQFF. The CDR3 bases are TGTGCCAGCAGTAGGGACAGCCTGTTGTCCTACAATGAGCAGTTCTTC.

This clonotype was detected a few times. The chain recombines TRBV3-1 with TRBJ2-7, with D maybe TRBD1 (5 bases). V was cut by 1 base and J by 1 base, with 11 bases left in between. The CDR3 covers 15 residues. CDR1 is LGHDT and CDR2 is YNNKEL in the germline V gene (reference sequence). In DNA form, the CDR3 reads TGTGCCAGCAGCCAAGCAGGGTGGACGTCCTACGAGCAGTACTTC. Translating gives CASSQAGWTSYEQYF.

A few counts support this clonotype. Here the CDR3 DNA reads TGTGCCAGCAGCCAACCAGGACTAGTCTACGAGCAGTACTTC. This translates into CASSQPGLVYEQYF. The gene calls are TRBV7-2 and TRBJ2-7, with 7 nucleotides matching TRBD2. This CDR3 contains 14 residues. Germline V gene lookup returns CDR1 SGHTA and CDR2 FQGNSA. V shed 5 bases and J 3 bases; nucleotides not matched to a gene: 7. Based on the CDR3 plus reference TRBV7-2 and TRBJ2-7, the full variable domain is GAGVSQSPSNKVTEKGKDVELRCDPISGHTALYWYRQSLGQGLEFLIYFQGNSAPDKSGLPSDRFSAERTGGSVSTLTIQRTQQEDSAVYLCASSQPGLVYEQYFGPGTRLTVT.

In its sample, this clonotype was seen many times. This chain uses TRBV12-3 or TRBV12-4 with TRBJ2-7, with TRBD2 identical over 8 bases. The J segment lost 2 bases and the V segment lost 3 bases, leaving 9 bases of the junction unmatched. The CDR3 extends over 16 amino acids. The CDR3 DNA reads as TGTGCCAGCAGTTTCCAACGGGGGGGACCCACCTACGAGCAGTACTTC. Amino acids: CASSFQRGGPTYEQYF.

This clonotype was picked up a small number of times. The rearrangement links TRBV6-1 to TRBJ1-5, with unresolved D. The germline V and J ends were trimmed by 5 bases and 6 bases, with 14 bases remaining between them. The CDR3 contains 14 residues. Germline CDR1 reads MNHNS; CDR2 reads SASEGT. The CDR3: CASSTQKSGQPQHF. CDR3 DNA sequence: TGTGCCAGCAGTACACAAAAGTCAGGTCAGCCCCAGCATTTT.

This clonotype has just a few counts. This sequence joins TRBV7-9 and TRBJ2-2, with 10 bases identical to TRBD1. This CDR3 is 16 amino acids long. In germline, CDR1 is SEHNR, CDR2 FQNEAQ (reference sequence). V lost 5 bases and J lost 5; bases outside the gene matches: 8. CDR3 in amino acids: CASSSRQGASTGELFF. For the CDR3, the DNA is TGTGCCAGCAGCAGCCGACAGGGGGCGTCGACCGGGGAGCTGTTTTTT.

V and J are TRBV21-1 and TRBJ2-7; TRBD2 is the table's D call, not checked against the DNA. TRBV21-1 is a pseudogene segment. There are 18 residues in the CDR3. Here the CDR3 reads CASSKRVSGRACPHEQYF. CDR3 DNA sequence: TGTGCCAGCAGCAAGAGGGTTAGCGGGAGGGCCTGTCCCCACGAGCAGTACTTC.

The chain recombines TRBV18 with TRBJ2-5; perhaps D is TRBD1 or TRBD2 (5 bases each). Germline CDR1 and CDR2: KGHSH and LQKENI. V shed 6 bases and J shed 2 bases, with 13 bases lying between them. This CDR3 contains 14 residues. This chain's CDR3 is CASSTTGRQETQYF. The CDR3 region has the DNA TGTGCCAGCTCTACGACGGGACGGCAAGAGACCCAGTACTTC.

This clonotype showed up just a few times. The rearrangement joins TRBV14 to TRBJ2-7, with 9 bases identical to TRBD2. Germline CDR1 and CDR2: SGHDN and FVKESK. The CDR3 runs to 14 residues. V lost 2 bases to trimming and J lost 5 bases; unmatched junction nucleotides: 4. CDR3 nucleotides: TGTGCCAGCAGCCAACTAGCGGGGAGGAACGAGCAGTACTTC. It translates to CASSQLAGRNEQYF.

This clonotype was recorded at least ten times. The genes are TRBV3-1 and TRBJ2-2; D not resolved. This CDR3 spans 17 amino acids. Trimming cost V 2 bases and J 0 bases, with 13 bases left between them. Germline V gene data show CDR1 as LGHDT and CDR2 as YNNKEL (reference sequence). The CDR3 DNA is TGTGCCAGCAGCCAAATCCCCCTTAGATCGAACACCGGGGAGCTGTTTTTT. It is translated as CASSQIPLRSNTGELFF.

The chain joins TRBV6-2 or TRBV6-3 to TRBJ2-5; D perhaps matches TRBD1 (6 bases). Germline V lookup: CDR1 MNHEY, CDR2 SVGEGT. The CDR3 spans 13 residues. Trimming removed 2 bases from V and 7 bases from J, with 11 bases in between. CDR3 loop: CASSYGPRGTQYF. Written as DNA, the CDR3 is TGTGCCAGCAGTTACGGCCCCAGGGGGACCCAGTACTTC.

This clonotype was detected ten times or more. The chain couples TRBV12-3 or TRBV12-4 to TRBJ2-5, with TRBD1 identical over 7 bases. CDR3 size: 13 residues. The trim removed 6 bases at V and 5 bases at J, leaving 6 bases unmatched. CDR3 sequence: CASSVTGMETQYF. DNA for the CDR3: TGTGCCAGCAGCGTGACAGGGATGGAGACCCAGTACTTC.

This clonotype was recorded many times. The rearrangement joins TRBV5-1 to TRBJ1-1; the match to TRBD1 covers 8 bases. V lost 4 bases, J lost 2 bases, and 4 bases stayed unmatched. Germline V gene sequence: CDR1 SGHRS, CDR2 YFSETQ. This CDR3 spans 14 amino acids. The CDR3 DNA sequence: TGCGCCAGCAGCGCAGACAGGGGTAACACTGAAGCTTTCTTT. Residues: CASSADRGNTEAFF.

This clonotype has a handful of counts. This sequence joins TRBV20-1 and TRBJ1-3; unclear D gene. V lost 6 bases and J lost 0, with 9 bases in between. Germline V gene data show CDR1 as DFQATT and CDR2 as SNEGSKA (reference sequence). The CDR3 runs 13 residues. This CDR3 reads CSAIWGSGNTIYF. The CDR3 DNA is TGCAGTGCCATATGGGGCTCTGGAAACACCATATATTTT.

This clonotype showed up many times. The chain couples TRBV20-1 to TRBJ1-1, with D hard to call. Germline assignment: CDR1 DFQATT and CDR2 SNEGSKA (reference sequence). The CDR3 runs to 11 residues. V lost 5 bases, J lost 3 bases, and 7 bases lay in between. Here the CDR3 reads CSAGDDTEAFF. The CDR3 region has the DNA TGCAGTGCTGGGGATGACACTGAAGCTTTCTTT.

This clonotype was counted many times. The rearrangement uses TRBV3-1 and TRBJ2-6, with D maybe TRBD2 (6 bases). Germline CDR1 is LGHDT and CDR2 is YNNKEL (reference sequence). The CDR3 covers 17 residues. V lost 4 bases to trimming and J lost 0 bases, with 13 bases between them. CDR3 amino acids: CASSPGLTFSGANVLTF. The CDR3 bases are TGTGCCAGCAGCCCGGGACTCACGTTCTCTGGGGCCAACGTCCTGACTTTC.

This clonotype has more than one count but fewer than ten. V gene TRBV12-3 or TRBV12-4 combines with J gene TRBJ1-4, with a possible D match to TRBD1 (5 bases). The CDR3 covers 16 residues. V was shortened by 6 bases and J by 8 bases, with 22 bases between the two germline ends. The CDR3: CASSRLMGTGGEKLFF. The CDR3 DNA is TGTGCCAGCAGCCGCCTTATGGGGACCGGAGGCGAAAAACTGTTTTTT.

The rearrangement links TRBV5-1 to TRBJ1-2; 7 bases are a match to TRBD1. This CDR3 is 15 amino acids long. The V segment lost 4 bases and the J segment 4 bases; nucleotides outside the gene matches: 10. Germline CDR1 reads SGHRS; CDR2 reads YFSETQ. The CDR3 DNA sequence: TGCGCCAGCAGCGCTAGACAGGGAGACTTCTATGGCTACACCTTC. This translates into CASSARQGDFYGYTF.